The text below deals with one TCR beta chain. Authors' data handling: Estimation of nucleated cell counts relied on the amplification of reference gene primers. Assay used: immunoSEQ multiplex PCR; TCRdb lists only in-frame clones, some missing. D and trimming come from the DNA, and the V and J calls and clone size come from that table. The sample yields approximately 76,000 clones, around 80% seen once. The data were obtained in a study of blood T cell repertoires in COVID-19. Per the germline V gene, CDR1 is LGHNA and CDR2 is YSLEER. V was trimmed by 0 bases and J by 8 bases, leaving 16 bases between them. CDR3 length: 15 amino acids.

This TCR came from a man older than 75 with active or convalescent COVID-19. The rearrangement links TRBV4-3 to TRBJ1-2; a possible D gene is TRBD1 (6 bases). The sequencing sample was made of peripheral blood. The CDR3 nucleotides are TGCGCCAGCAGCCAAGACTACCACAGGGCGCAGGGCTACACCTTC. This gives the protein CASSQDYHRAQGYTF.